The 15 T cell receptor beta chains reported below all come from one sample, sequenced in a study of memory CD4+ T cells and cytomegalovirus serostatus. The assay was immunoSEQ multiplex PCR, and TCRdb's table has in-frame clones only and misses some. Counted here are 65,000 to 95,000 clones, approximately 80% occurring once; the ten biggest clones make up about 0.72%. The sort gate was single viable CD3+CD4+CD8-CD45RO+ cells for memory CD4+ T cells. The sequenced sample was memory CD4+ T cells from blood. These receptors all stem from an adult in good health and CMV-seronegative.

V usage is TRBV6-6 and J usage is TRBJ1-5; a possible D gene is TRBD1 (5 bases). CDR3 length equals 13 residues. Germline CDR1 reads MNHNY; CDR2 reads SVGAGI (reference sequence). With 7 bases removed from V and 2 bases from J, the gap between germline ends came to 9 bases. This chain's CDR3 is CASTRGGNQPQHF. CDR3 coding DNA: TGTGCCAGCACCCGGGGGGGCAATCAGCCCCAGCATTTT.

The CDR3 reads CASSSVGETEAFF. The CDR3 nucleotides read TGTGCCAGCAGCTCCGTAGGGGAGACTGAAGCTTTCTTT. The genes are TRBV5-5 and TRBJ1-1, with D perhaps TRBD1 (5 bases). This CDR3 is 13 amino acids long. Germline loops: CDR1 SGHKS, CDR2 YYEKEE (reference sequence). The V end was cut by 3 bases, the J end by 5 bases, with 11 bases between.

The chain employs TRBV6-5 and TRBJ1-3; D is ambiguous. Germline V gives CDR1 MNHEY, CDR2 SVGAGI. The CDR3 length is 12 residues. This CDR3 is CMGVRPGNTIYF. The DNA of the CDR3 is TGTATGGGTGTTAGACCCGGAAACACCATATATTTT.

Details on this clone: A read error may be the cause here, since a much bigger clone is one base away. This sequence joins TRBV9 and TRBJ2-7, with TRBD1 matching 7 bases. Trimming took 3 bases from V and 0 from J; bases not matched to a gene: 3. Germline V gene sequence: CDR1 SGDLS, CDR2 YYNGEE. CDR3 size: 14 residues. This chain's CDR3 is CASSGGQSSYEQYF. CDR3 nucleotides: TGTGCCAGCAGCGGGGGACAGAGCTCCTACGAGCAGTACTTC.

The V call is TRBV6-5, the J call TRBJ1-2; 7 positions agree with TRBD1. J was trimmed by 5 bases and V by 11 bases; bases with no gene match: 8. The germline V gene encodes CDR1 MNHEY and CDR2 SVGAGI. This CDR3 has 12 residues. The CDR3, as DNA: TGTGCCGCCGCCAGGGGGAGGTATGGCTACACCTTC. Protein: CAAARGRYGYTF.

CDR3 in amino acids: CASTLLSGNTIYF. CDR3 bases: TGTGCCAGCACGTTGCTCTCTGGAAACACCATATATTTT. The genes are TRBV7-9 and TRBJ1-3, with no clear D. The germline V gene encodes CDR1 SEHNR and CDR2 FQNEAQ (reference sequence). This CDR3 has 13 residues. V lost 7 bases and J 0 bases, leaving 7 bases between the germline ends. The complete variable domain, with remaining parts taken from reference TRBV7-9 and TRBJ1-3, reads DTGVSQNPRHKITKRGQNVTFRCDPISEHNRLYWYRQTLGQGPEFLTYFQNEAQLEKSRLLSDRFSAERPKGSFSTLEIQRTEQGDSAMYLCASTLLSGNTIYFGEGSWLTVV.

The CDR3 region has the DNA TGTGCCAGCAGCTTAGTATTTCAGGGACAGGGGAAAGACGAGCAGTACTTC. Its protein product is CASSLVFQGQGKDEQYF. This sequence joins TRBV11-2 and TRBJ2-7, with TRBD1 matching over 10 bases. V gave up 1 base and J gave up 5 bases; unmatched junction bases: 11. The CDR3 is 17 residues long. Germline assignment: CDR1 SGHAT and CDR2 FQNNGV.

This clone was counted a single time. The CDR3: CASSPEHGYTF. In nucleotides, the CDR3 is TGTGCCAGCTCACCAGAGCATGGCTACACCTTC. This rearrangement joins TRBV18 to TRBJ1-2; D is unresolved. The CDR3 spans 11 residues. The V end lost 2 bases, the J end lost 6 bases, and 4 bases lay between the germline ends. Per the germline V gene, CDR1 is KGHSH and CDR2 is LQKENI.

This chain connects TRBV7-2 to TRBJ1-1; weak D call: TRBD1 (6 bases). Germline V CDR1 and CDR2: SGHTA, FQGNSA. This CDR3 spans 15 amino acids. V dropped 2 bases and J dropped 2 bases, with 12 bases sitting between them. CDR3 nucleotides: TGTGCCAGCAGCTTACAGGGGAACAGAAACACTGAAGCTTTCTTT. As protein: CASSLQGNRNTEAFF. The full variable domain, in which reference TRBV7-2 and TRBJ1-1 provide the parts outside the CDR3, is GAGVSQSPSNKVTEKGKDVELRCDPISGHTALYWYRQSLGQGLEFLIYFQGNSAPDKSGLPSDRFSAERTGGSVSTLTIQRTQQEDSAVYLCASSLQGNRNTEAFFGQGTRLTVV.

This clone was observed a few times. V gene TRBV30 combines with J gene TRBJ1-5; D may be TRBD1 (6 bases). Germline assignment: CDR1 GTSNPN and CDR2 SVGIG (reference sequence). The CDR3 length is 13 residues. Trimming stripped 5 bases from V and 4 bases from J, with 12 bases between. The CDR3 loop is CAWSYRANQPQHF. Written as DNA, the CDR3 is TGTGCCTGGTCCTACAGGGCAAATCAGCCCCAGCATTTT.

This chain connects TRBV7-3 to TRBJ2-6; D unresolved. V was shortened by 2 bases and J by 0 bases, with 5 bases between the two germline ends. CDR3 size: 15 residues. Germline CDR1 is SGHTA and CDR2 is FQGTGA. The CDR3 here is CASSLGYSGANVLTF. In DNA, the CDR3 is TGTGCCAGCAGCTTAGGGTACTCTGGGGCCAACGTCCTGACTTTC.

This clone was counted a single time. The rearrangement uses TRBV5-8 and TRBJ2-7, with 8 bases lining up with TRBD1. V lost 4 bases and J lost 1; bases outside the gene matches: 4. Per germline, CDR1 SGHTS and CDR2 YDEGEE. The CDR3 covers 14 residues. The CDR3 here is CASSHGQGSYEQYF. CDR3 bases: TGTGCCAGCAGCCATGGACAGGGATCCTACGAGCAGTACTTC.

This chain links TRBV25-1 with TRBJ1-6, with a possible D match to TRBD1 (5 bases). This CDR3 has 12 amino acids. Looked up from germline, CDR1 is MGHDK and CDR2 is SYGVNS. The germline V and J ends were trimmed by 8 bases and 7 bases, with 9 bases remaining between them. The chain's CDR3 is CASRDGNSPLHF. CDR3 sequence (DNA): TGTGCCAGCCGGGACGGAAATTCACCCCTCCACTTT.

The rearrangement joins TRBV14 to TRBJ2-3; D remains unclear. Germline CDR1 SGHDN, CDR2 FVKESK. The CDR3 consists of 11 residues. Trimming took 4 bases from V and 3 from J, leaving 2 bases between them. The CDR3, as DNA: TGTGCCAGCAGCCTTACAGATACGCAGTATTTT. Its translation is CASSLTDTQYF.

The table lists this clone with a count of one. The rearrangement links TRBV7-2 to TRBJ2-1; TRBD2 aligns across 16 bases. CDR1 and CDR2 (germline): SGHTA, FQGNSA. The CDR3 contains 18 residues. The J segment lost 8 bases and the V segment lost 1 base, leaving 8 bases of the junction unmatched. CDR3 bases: TGTGCCAGCAGCTTAGTCGGGACTAGCGGGGGGGCTGGCGATGAGCAGTTCTTC. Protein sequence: CASSLVGTSGGAGDEQFF.